This TCR beta chain originates from a study of blood T cell repertoires in COVID-19. Study as a whole: Both acute and convalescent COVID-19 samples were obtained from the United States, Italy and Spain. The analysed material was cDNA or gDNA that came from T cells, B-cell-depleted T cells, or PBMCs.

Authors' methods: Reference gene primer amplification in the assay estimated nucleated cell counts. Only in-frame clones appear in the TCRdb table, and some are missing; sequencing was by immunoSEQ multiplex PCR. V and J calls and clone size are those listed in that table; D and trimming were worked out from the DNA. The sample holds 90,000 to 150,000 clones, more than 60% seen once. Germline V gene lookup returns CDR1 ENHRY and CDR2 SYGVKD. V lost 5 bases to trimming and J lost 5 bases; unmatched junction nucleotides: 9. There are 15 residues in the CDR3. The sample consisted of peripheral blood. V gene TRBV10-3 combines with J gene TRBJ2-7; TRBD2 agrees at 10 bases. This sequence originates from a man aged 45-65 years with acute or convalescent COVID-19. CDR3 sequence (DNA): TGTGCCATCAGTCGAGCGGGGGGGCCATTCCACGAGCAGTACTTC. Translating it yields CAISRAGGPFHEQYF.